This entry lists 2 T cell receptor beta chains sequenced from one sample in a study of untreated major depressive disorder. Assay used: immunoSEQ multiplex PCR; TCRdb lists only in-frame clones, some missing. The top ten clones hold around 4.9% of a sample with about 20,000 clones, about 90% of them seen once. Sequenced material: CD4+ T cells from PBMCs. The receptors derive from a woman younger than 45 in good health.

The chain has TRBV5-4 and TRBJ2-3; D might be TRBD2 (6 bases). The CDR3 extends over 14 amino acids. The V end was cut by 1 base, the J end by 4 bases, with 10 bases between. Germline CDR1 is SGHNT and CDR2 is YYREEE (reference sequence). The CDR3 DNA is TGTGCCAGCAGCTTGTTTAGCGGCGCAGATACGCAGTATTTT. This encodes CASSLFSGADTQYF.

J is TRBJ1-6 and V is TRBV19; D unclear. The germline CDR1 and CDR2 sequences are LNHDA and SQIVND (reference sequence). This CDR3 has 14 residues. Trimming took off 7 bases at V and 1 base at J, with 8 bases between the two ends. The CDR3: CASTAESYNSPLHF. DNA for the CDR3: TGTGCCAGTACCGCGGAGTCCTATAATTCACCCCTCCACTTT.